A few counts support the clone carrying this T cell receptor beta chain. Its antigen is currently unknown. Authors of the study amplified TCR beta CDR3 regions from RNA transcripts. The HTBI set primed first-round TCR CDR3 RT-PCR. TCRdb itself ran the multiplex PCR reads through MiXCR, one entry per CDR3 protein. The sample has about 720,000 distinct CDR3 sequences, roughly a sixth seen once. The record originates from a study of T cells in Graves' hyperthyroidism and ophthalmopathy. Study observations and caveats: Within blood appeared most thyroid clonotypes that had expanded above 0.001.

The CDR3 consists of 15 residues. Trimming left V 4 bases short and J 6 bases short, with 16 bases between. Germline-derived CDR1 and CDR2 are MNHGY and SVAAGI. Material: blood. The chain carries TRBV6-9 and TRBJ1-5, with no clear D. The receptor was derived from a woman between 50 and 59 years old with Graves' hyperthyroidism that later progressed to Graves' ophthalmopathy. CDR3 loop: CASSSLASGSQPQHF. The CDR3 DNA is TGTGCCAGCAGTTCGCTCGCTAGTGGTAGTCAGCCCCAGCATTTT.